The 6 T cell receptor beta chains given below trace back to one sample, sequenced in a study of cytomegalovirus exposure and HLA in healthy donors. Primers included in the PCR were 60 Vbeta and 13 Jbeta primers. Clones were read by immunoSEQ multiplex PCR, and TCRdb kept only the in-frame ones, dropping some. The table has 100,000 or so clones, about four fifths seen once; the top ten hold 3% to 3.5%. Sequences were obtained from PBMCs. The receptors derive from a man between 25 and 39 years old in good health and CMV-seropositive.

The V call is TRBV10-3, the J call TRBJ2-1, with 9 bases that match TRBD2. V lost 2 bases and J lost 14; bases outside the gene matches: 4. This CDR3 spans 12 amino acids. Germline lookup yields CDR1 ENHRY and CDR2 SYGVKD. The CDR3 loop reads CAISEVAGEEFF. The CDR3 region has the DNA TGTGCCATCAGTGAGGTAGCGGGAGAGGAGTTCTTC.

The chain has TRBV9 and TRBJ2-1; the match to TRBD2 covers 8 bases. The CDR3 totals 15 residues. V trimming: 4 bases; J trimming: 5 bases; junction bases outside the gene matches: 8. The germline V gene has CDR1 SGDLS and CDR2 YYNGEE. The CDR3 loop is CASSPRGLGNNEQFF. DNA of the CDR3: TGTGCCAGCAGCCCGCGGGGACTAGGAAACAATGAGCAGTTCTTC. Full variable domain (outside the CDR3, taken from reference TRBV9 and TRBJ2-1): DSGVTQTPKHLITATGQRVTLRCSPRSGDLSVYWYQQSLDQGLQFLIQYYNGEERAKGNILERFSAQQFPDLHSELNLSSLELGDSALYFCASSPRGLGNNEQFFGPGTRLTVL.

The chain has TRBV29-1 and TRBJ2-4; 7 bases map to TRBD2. This CDR3 has 12 amino acids. V trimming: 6 bases; J trimming: 9 bases; junction bases outside the gene matches: 8. CDR1 and CDR2 (germline): SQVTM, ANQGSEA. Here the CDR3 reads CSVLGGGGIQYF. As DNA, the CDR3 is TGCAGCGTCCTCGGCGGCGGGGGCATTCAGTACTTC.

The rearrangement uses TRBV19 and TRBJ1-6; D is perhaps TRBD1 (6 bases). V was cut by 9 bases and J by 7 bases, with 16 bases left in between. The CDR3 is 14 residues long. Germline V CDR1 and CDR2: LNHDA, SQIVND (reference sequence). The CDR3 sequence: CASSAQGGNSPLHF. As DNA, the CDR3 is TGTGCCAGCTCCGCACAGGGCGGGAATTCACCCCTCCACTTT.

V and J are TRBV6-5 and TRBJ2-7, with D maybe TRBD1 (5 bases). The V end lost 0 bases, the J end lost 2 bases, and 11 bases lay between the germline ends. Per the germline V gene, CDR1 is MNHEY and CDR2 is SVGAGI. The CDR3 consists of 15 residues. The CDR3 nucleotides are TGTGCCAGCAGTTACTCGACAGTTAACGCCTACGAGCAGTACTTC. As protein: CASSYSTVNAYEQYF.

V and J are TRBV7-2 and TRBJ1-2; D remains unclear. CDR1 SGHTA and CDR2 FQGNSA come from the germline V gene. The germline V and J ends were trimmed by 5 bases and 2 bases, with 6 bases remaining between them. The CDR3 is 12 amino acids. The CDR3 loop is CASSPQNYGYTF. In nucleotides, the CDR3 is TGTGCCAGCAGCCCCCAGAACTATGGCTACACCTTC. Together with reference TRBV7-2 and TRBJ1-2, the CDR3 gives the full variable domain: GAGVSQSPSNKVTEKGKDVELRCDPISGHTALYWYRQSLGQGLEFLIYFQGNSAPDKSGLPSDRFSAERTGGSVSTLTIQRTQQEDSAVYLCASSPQNYGYTFGSGTRLTVV.